The rows below give T cell receptor beta chains drawn from one sample of a study of post-analysis software for immune sequencing data. MiXCR was run by TCRdb on the PCR reads, yielding one entry per CDR3 protein. Counted here are 350,000 to 500,000 distinct CDR3 sequences, 35% to 45% occurring once; the ten biggest clones make up approximately 7.7%. The sample was blood. The receptors derive from a girl aged 2-10 years with multiple sclerosis. Each CDR3 is given with its conserved first and last residue. The D gene is left open where the match is weak. Clone size is shown for a subset of rows, as once, few, many or a class of expanded clone.

d_call j_call clone_size cdr3_length v_call cdr3_nt cdr3_aa
TRBD1 TRBJ2-5 . 15 TRBV28 TGTGCCAGCAAGGAAGGGACAGGGGTTCAAGAGACCCAGTACTTC CASKEGTGVQETQYF
TRBD2 TRBJ2-1 medium-sized 15 TRBV4-3 TGCGCCAGCAGCTGGACTAGCGGGAGGGCCGATGAGCAGTTCTTC CASSWTSGRADEQFF
. TRBJ2-1 few 16 TRBV4-3 TGCGCCAGCAGCCGCACCGATTCGGATGGTTACAATGAGCAGTTCTTC CASSRTDSDGYNEQFF
. TRBJ1-4 . 15 TRBV7-8 TGTGCCAGCAACAAACAGGGCATGGCTAATGAAAAACTGTTTTTT CASNKQGMANEKLFF
TRBD1 TRBJ2-1 . 16 TRBV20-1 TGCAGTGCTAATACTGAGGGGGCCTATAACTACAATGAGCAGTTCTTC CSANTEGAYNYNEQFF
. TRBJ1-5 few 12 TRBV20-1 TGCAGTGCTTCTGCCGGGCAGAAGCCCCAGCATTTT CSASAGQKPQHF
. TRBJ2-1 . 12 TRBV5-1 TGCGCCAGCAGCTTGGGACAGAATGAGCAGTTCTTC CASSLGQNEQFF
. TRBJ2-7 . 14 TRBV4-3 TGCGCCAGCAGCCAAGAAATAGGGGACTACGAGCAGTACTTC CASSQEIGDYEQYF
. TRBJ2-5 few 13 TRBV28 TGTGCCAGCAGTTTTGGGGACCGAGAGACCCAGTACTTC CASSFGDRETQYF
. TRBJ1-6 few 15 TRBV5-1 TGCGCCAGCAGCTTGTCGACACCCTATAATTCACCCCTCCACTTT CASSLSTPYNSPLHF
. TRBJ1-4 few 13 TRBV7-9 TGTGCCAGCAGCTTGTCCGTTAATGAAAAACTGTTTTTT CASSLSVNEKLFF
. TRBJ2-7 few 13 TRBV12-3/TRBV12-4 TGTGCCAGCAGTTTACTCCCCATCTACGAGCAGTACTTC CASSLLPIYEQYF
TRBD1 TRBJ2-1 few 16 TRBV7-3 TGTGCCAGCAGCTCCGGGACAGGGGAGGATTACAATGAGCAGTTCTTC CASSSGTGEDYNEQFF
TRBD1 TRBJ1-5 . 15 TRBV15 TGTGCCACCAGCAGAGGACAGGGGAACAATCAGCCCCAGCATTTT CATSRGQGNNQPQHF
TRBD2 TRBJ2-7 . 20 TRBV12-3/TRBV12-4 TGTGCCAGCCGACTATCTCCGGGACTAGCGGGAGTAACGCACTACAATGAGCAGTACTTC CASRLSPGLAGVTHYNEQYF
TRBD2 TRBJ2-1 few 18 TRBV15 TGTGCCACCAGCGCCGGGGGGACTAGCGGGATGATAAGGGATGAGCAGTTCTTC CATSAGGTSGMIRDEQFF
. TRBJ2-3 few 13 TRBV10-3 TGTGCCATCAGGGGGATCAGCACAGATACGCAGTATTTT CAIRGISTDTQYF
TRBD1 TRBJ1-2 . 15 TRBV5-6 TGTGCCGGCAGCGAACAGGGGGCGGCTAACTATGGCTACACCTTC CAGSEQGAANYGYTF
. TRBJ2-1 few 16 TRBV4-1 TGCGCCAGCAGCCAAGATGGGGAAGTCATCTACAATGAGCAGTTCTTC CASSQDGEVIYNEQFF
TRBD2 TRBJ2-7 . 13 TRBV7-2 TGTGCCAGCAGCTTAGGACTAGCCATCGAGCAGTACTTC CASSLGLAIEQYF
TRBD2 TRBJ2-1 once 17 TRBV12-3/TRBV12-4 TGTGCCAGCAGTTCTCGCGCGGGACTAGCGGGGAACAATGAGCAGTTCTTC CASSSRAGLAGNNEQFF
TRBD1 TRBJ1-1 . 12 TRBV29-1 TGCGGAATCTCAGGGGGAGGGGCTGAAGCTTTCTTT CGISGGGAEAFF
. TRBJ2-7 few 15 TRBV7-2 TGTGCCAGCAGCTTGAAGGGATCTGTGGCCTACGAGCAGTACTTC CASSLKGSVAYEQYF
. TRBJ2-5 . 11 TRBV6-1 TGTGCCAGCAGGGCCCTTGAGACCCAGTACTTC CASRALETQYF
TRBD1 TRBJ2-3 . 16 TRBV29-1 TGCAGCGTTGAAGAGGGGGCAGGGGGCGGCGCTAATACGCAGTATTTT CSVEEGAGGGANTQYF
. TRBJ1-2 few 15 TRBV5-1 TGCGCCAGCAGCTTGGCTAACACTCGGACAGCAGGCTACACCTTC CASSLANTRTAGYTF
. TRBJ2-7 . 12 TRBV12-3/TRBV12-4 TGTGCCAGCAGTAAACTAGCCTACGAGCAGTACTTC CASSKLAYEQYF
. TRBJ2-5 . 13 TRBV28 TGTGCCAGCAGCCAGGACAGAGGTGAGACCCAGTACTTC CASSQDRGETQYF
. TRBJ2-7 . 13 TRBV20-1 TGCAGTGCTAGTTTGGGGGTGACCTACGAGCAGTACTTC CSASLGVTYEQYF
TRBD2 TRBJ2-1 . 14 TRBV12-3/TRBV12-4 TGTGCCAGCAGCCTCAGCGGGAGTGCAAATGAGCAGTTCTTC CASSLSGSANEQFF
. TRBJ2-5 . 13 TRBV7-7 TGTGCTAGCAGCTTAGCGGTCCCGGAGACCCAGTACTTC CASSLAVPETQYF